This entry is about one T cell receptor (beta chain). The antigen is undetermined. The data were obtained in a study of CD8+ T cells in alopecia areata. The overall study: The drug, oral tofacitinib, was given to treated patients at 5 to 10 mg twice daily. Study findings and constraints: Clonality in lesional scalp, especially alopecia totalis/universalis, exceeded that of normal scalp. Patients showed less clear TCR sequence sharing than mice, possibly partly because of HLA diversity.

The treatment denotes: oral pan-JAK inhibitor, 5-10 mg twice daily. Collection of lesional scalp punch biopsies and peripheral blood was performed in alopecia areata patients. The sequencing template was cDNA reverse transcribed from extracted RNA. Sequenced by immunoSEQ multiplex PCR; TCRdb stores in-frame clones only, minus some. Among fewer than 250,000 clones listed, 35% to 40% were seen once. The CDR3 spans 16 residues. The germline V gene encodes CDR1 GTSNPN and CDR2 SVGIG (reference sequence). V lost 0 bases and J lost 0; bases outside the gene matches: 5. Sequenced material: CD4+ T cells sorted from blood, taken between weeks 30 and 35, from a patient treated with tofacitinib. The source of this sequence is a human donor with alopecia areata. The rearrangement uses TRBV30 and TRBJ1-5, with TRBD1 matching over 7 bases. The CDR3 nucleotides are TGTGCCTGGAGTGTAAAGGGACAGTATAGCAATCAGCCCCAGCATTTT. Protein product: CAWSVKGQYSNQPQHF.